One and the same sample provided the 29 T cell receptor beta chains below, sequenced in a study of cytomegalovirus exposure and HLA in healthy donors. Primers for the PCR totalled 60 Vbeta and 13 Jbeta. TCRdb keeps only in-frame clones here, not all; method: immunoSEQ multiplex PCR. This sample carries about 160,000 clones, under 75% of them seen once, and the ten largest clones take around 6.9%. Sequences were obtained from PBMCs. These receptors came from a man between 35 and 55 years old in good health and CMV-seropositive.

The V and J genes are TRBV2 and TRBJ2-7; D is perhaps TRBD2 (5 bases). Germline V lookup: CDR1 SNHLY, CDR2 FYNNEI. The CDR3 runs to 13 residues. V was shortened by 7 bases and J by 6 bases, with 16 bases between the two germline ends. CDR3 amino acids: CASNVGVGGEQYF. The CDR3 DNA reads as TGTGCCAGCAATGTGGGAGTTGGCGGCGAGCAGTACTTC.

The chain links TRBV4-3 to TRBJ1-2; the D gene is possibly TRBD1 (6 bases). The CDR3 consists of 14 residues. Trimming stripped 0 bases from V and 6 bases from J, with 11 bases between. Germline CDR1 LGHNA, CDR2 YSLEER. The CDR3 DNA follows: TGCGCCAGCAGCCAAGATTCAGGGGCGGATGGCTACACCTTC. Its protein product is CASSQDSGADGYTF.

The chain uses TRBV4-2 and TRBJ2-5; 7 bases are a match to TRBD2. The CDR3 sequence is 18 residues long. CDR1 is LGHNA, CDR2 YNFKEQ, per germline. V was clipped by 0 bases and J by 3 bases; unmatched bases: 13. CDR3 protein: CASSQEGGAGIPKETQYF. The CDR3 coding sequence is TGTGCCAGCAGCCAAGAAGGTGGAGCGGGGATTCCTAAAGAGACCCAGTACTTC.

The rearrangement joins TRBV7-2 to TRBJ2-7; 7 bases are shared with TRBD1. The CDR3 has 19 residues. CDR1 and CDR2 (germline): SGHTA, FQGNSA. The ends lost 5 bases at V and 3 bases at J; junction bases unmatched: 22. The CDR3 region is CASSPVEPGQRITSYEQYF. The CDR3 DNA reads TGTGCCAGCAGCCCAGTTGAACCGGGACAGCGTATTACCAGCTACGAGCAGTACTTC.

In its sample, this clone was seen a few times. The V and J genes are TRBV10-3 and TRBJ1-1; weak D call: TRBD1 (6 bases). V was shortened by 0 bases and J by 9 bases, with 14 bases between the two germline ends. The germline gives CDR1 ENHRY, CDR2 SYGVKD. The CDR3 extends over 14 amino acids. CDR3 amino acids: CAISESGGALKAFF. The CDR3 nucleotides are TGTGCCATCAGTGAGTCAGGGGGAGCTCTGAAAGCTTTCTTT.

DNA for the CDR3: TGTGCCAGCACCCTGGGGGCGCTTGGGGCCAACGTCCTGACTTTC. Translating it yields CASTLGALGANVLTF. The rearrangement links TRBV9 to TRBJ2-6; a possible D gene is TRBD1 (6 bases). This CDR3 spans 15 amino acids. CDR1 and CDR2 from the germline V gene are SGDLS and YYNGEE. Between the trimmed V and J ends, which lost 6 bases and 3 bases, there was a span of 13 bases.

The rearrangement uses TRBV2 and TRBJ2-7, with TRBD1 identical over 7 bases. Germline V gene data show CDR1 as SNHLY and CDR2 as FYNNEI. The ends lost 7 bases at V and 9 bases at J; junction bases unmatched: 15. CDR3 length: 14 residues. The CDR3 loop reads CASIRGQSPLGQYF. Here the CDR3 DNA reads TGTGCCAGCATTAGGGGACAGTCTCCCCTGGGGCAGTACTTC.

There are a few counts of this clone. The genes are TRBV27 and TRBJ1-2; a weak D match, TRBD1 (5 bases). Germline lookup yields CDR1 MNHEY and CDR2 SMNVEV (reference sequence). V gave up 4 bases and J gave up 3 bases, with 12 bases separating them. This CDR3 spans 14 amino acids. The CDR3 sequence: CASSSPGGYYGYTF. The DNA for the CDR3 is TGTGCCAGCAGTTCCCCGGGGGGTTACTATGGCTACACCTTC.

V usage is TRBV7-2 and J usage is TRBJ1-4; 7 bases are shared with TRBD1. The germline V gene encodes CDR1 SGHTA and CDR2 FQGNSA. V dropped 2 bases and J dropped 8; count of bases not matched to a gene: 8. CDR3 length: 15 amino acids. The CDR3 DNA sequence: TGTGCCAGCAGCTTATTTTCAGGGGGGAAGGAAAAACTGTTTTTT. Amino acids: CASSLFSGGKEKLFF.

V is TRBV7-9 and J is TRBJ2-7, with D perhaps TRBD1 (6 bases). The V gene's germline CDR1 is SEHNR and CDR2 FQNEAQ (reference sequence). With 1 base removed from V and 5 bases from J, the gap between germline ends came to 12 bases. CDR3 length: 14 residues. The CDR3 DNA reads TGTGCCAGCAGCTTAGTCACAGGGCCAAACGAGCAGTACTTC. It yields the protein CASSLVTGPNEQYF.

The chain combines TRBV10-3 with TRBJ2-1, with 9 bases matching TRBD2. The germline gives CDR1 ENHRY, CDR2 SYGVKD. Losses at the gene ends were 0 bases for V and 6 bases for J; bases not matched to a gene: 9. CDR3 length: 17 residues. This CDR3 is CAISESEARGGLNEQFF. The CDR3, as DNA: TGTGCCATCAGTGAGTCGGAGGCGCGGGGGGGACTCAATGAGCAGTTCTTC.

V is TRBV27 and J is TRBJ1-1; tentative D call: TRBD1 (5 bases). This CDR3 is built from 15 residues. Germline V gene sequence: CDR1 MNHEY, CDR2 SMNVEV (reference sequence). The ends were cut back, 2 bases at V and 1 base at J, with 11 bases in the middle. The CDR3 DNA follows: TGTGCCAGCAGTTTAACGCGGGGGGGGAACACTGAAGCTTTCTTT. This translates into CASSLTRGGNTEAFF.

The genes are TRBV11-2 and TRBJ2-7, with 7 bases matching TRBD2. The V gene's germline CDR1 is SGHAT and CDR2 FQNNGV. V lost 1 base and J lost 6; bases outside the gene matches: 9. The CDR3 loop spans 15 amino acids. Here the CDR3 DNA reads TGTGCCAGCAGCTTAGCCTCCATCCTAGCGGCCGAGCAGTACTTC. It translates to CASSLASILAAEQYF.

In this sample, this clone turned up a few times. The rearrangement links TRBV5-4 to TRBJ1-1, with a possible D match to TRBD1 (5 bases). The CDR3 is 16 residues long. Germline CDR1 SGHNT, CDR2 YYREEE (reference sequence). V was pared by 5 bases and J by 0 bases, with 17 bases between. DNA of the CDR3: TGTGCCAGCAGGGGGGGACGGAGCGGAATGAACACTGAAGCTTTCTTT. Protein sequence: CASRGGRSGMNTEAFF.

This chain joins TRBV7-9 and TRBJ2-7, with TRBD2 matching over 7 bases. Germline trimming cut 3 bases from V and 9 bases from J; bases unmatched to any gene: 5. Germline V gives CDR1 SEHNR, CDR2 FQNEAQ (reference sequence). The CDR3 has 12 residues. The CDR3 nucleotides read TGTGCCAGCAGCTTCGGGGAGGGTCGGCAGTACTTC. Translating it yields CASSFGEGRQYF.

V and J are TRBV19 and TRBJ1-1; no reliable D call. Germline lookup yields CDR1 LNHDA and CDR2 SQIVND (reference sequence). The CDR3 runs to 14 residues. The V and J ends lost 3 bases and 5 bases respectively, with 13 bases between them. The CDR3 here is CASSIGPGGTEAFF. CDR3 sequence (DNA): TGTGCCAGTAGTATCGGACCGGGAGGAACTGAAGCTTTCTTT.

The chain joins TRBV7-8 to TRBJ1-5; TRBD1 matches 8 bases. CDR3 length: 15 amino acids. Germline V gene lookup returns CDR1 SGHVS and CDR2 FQNEAQ. V dropped 5 bases and J dropped 1; count of bases not matched to a gene: 4. The CDR3: CASSRDRISNQPQHF. CDR3 DNA sequence: TGTGCCAGCAGCAGGGACAGGATAAGCAATCAGCCCCAGCATTTT.

J is TRBJ2-1 and V is TRBV9; 13 positions match TRBD2. Germline loops: CDR1 SGDLS, CDR2 YYNGEE. There are 16 residues in the CDR3. Germline trimming cut 4 bases from V and 9 bases from J; bases unmatched to any gene: 10. In DNA form, the CDR3 reads TGTGCCAGCAGCTTCTCCGGGACTAGCGGGGACGGTGAGCAGTTCTTC. It yields the protein CASSFSGTSGDGEQFF. Full variable domain (missing parts from reference TRBV9 and TRBJ2-1): DSGVTQTPKHLITATGQRVTLRCSPRSGDLSVYWYQQSLDQGLQFLIQYYNGEERAKGNILERFSAQQFPDLHSELNLSSLELGDSALYFCASSFSGTSGDGEQFFGPGTRLTVL.

This clone was seen a handful of times. The J gene is TRBJ1-1, the V gene TRBV10-3; D remains unclear. Trimming left V 6 bases short and J 5 bases short, with 13 bases between. Germline V CDR1 and CDR2: ENHRY, SYGVKD. The CDR3 sequence is 13 residues long. The CDR3 DNA reads as TGTGCCATCAGGCGGGATGTGGGAACTGAAGCTTTCTTT. Its protein is CAIRRDVGTEAFF.

The chain combines TRBV9 with TRBJ2-2; TRBD1 matches 7 bases. The germline gives CDR1 SGDLS, CDR2 YYNGEE. The CDR3 consists of 17 residues. Trimming cost V 3 bases and J 3 bases; bases outside gene matches: 11. The CDR3 region has the DNA TGTGCCAGCAGCGGCCTAGACCGGGACAGCTACACCGGGGAGCTGTTTTTT. Its translation: CASSGLDRDSYTGELFF.

The genes are TRBV7-9 and TRBJ1-3; a weak D match, TRBD1 (5 bases). This CDR3 is 16 amino acids long. Per the germline V gene, CDR1 is SEHNR and CDR2 is FQNEAQ (reference sequence). Deletions cut 3 bases from V and 4 bases from J, with 16 bases between. The CDR3 is CASSFGHPVGGNTIYF. The DNA of the CDR3 is TGTGCCAGCAGCTTCGGACACCCGGTAGGAGGAAACACCATATATTTT.

This chain connects TRBV4-3 to TRBJ1-3; 7 bases are a match to TRBD1. The ends lost 5 bases at V and 4 bases at J; junction bases unmatched: 8. This CDR3 has 15 residues. CDR1 is LGHNA, CDR2 YSLEER, per germline. CDR3 loop: CASSFTGDGGNTIYF. CDR3 bases: TGCGCCAGCAGCTTCACAGGGGACGGGGGAAACACCATATATTTT.

V gene TRBV5-1 combines with J gene TRBJ2-1; TRBD2 matches 9 bases. The length of the CDR3 is 14 residues. V lost 0 bases, J lost 8 bases, and 3 bases stayed unmatched. Germline values: CDR1 SGHRS, CDR2 YFSETQ. This chain's CDR3 is CASSLGGGAHEQFF. The DNA of the CDR3 is TGCGCCAGCAGCTTGGGCGGGGGGGCTCATGAGCAGTTCTTC.

J is TRBJ1-2 and V is TRBV7-2; TRBD1 is a possible D gene (6 bases). The CDR3 loop spans 12 amino acids. Looked up from germline, CDR1 is SGHTA and CDR2 is FQGNSA. Trimming left V 5 bases short and J 8 bases short, with 12 bases between. The chain's CDR3 is CASSAAGGGYTF. In DNA form, the CDR3 reads TGTGCCAGCAGCGCAGCGGGGGGCGGCTACACCTTC.

This clone was picked up one time. This chain uses TRBV5-1 with TRBJ2-5; D not resolved. V lost 4 bases and J lost 7, with 14 bases in between. The CDR3 length is 13 residues. Germline V gives CDR1 SGHRS, CDR2 YFSETQ. This chain's CDR3 is CASSSHSGSTQYF. The CDR3 region has the DNA TGCGCCAGCAGCAGTCATTCCGGGTCGACCCAGTACTTC.

This clone was seen a handful of times. The chain couples TRBV7-6 to TRBJ1-3; D gene unclear. The CDR3 covers 16 residues. Germline V gene sequence: CDR1 SGHVS, CDR2 FNYEAQ. Trimming stripped 5 bases from V and 0 bases from J, with 14 bases between. CDR3 nucleotide sequence: TGTGCCAGCAGCCTCGACATCCTGAGCTCTGGAAACACCATATATTTT. Amino acids: CASSLDILSSGNTIYF.

The V call is TRBV9, the J call TRBJ2-1, with TRBD2 identical over 8 bases. Germline V gene data show CDR1 as SGDLS and CDR2 as YYNGEE. With 4 bases clipped from V and 0 bases from J, the junction kept 9 bases outside the gene matches. There are 17 residues in the CDR3. The CDR3 sequence: CASSPRAGADSYNEQFF. The CDR3, as DNA: TGTGCCAGCAGCCCCCGAGCGGGGGCCGACTCCTACAATGAGCAGTTCTTC.

CDR3 protein: CASKDWGGAYEQYF. The CDR3 bases are TGTGCCAGTAAGGACTGGGGGGGGGCCTACGAGCAGTACTTC. This sequence joins TRBV19 and TRBJ2-7; 7 nucleotides align to TRBD2. Germline CDR1 LNHDA, CDR2 SQIVND (reference sequence). The junction had 8 bases not matched to a gene; V was cut back by 7 bases and J by 2 bases. The CDR3 loop spans 14 amino acids.

The chain carries TRBV19 and TRBJ2-3; D ambiguous. This CDR3 comprises 17 residues. V lost 1 base and J 5 bases, leaving 19 bases between the germline ends. CDR1 is LNHDA and CDR2 is SQIVND in the germline V gene (reference sequence). CDR3 bases: TGTGCCAGTAGTATAGCTCCTAATTCGCCGTCTCAAGATACGCAGTATTTT. The encoded protein is CASSIAPNSPSQDTQYF.